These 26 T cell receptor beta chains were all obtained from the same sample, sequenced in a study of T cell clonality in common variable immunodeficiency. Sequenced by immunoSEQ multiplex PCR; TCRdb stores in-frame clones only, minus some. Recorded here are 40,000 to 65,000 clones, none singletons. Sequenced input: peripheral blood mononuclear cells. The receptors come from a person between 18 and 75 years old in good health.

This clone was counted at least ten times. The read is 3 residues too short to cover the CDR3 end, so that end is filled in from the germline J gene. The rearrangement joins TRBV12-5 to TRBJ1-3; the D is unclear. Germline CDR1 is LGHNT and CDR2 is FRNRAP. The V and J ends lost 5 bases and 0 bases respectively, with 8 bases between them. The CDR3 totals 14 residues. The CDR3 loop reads CASGPRLSGNTIYF. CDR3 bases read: TGTGCTAGTGGTCCCCGACTCTCTGGAAACACC.

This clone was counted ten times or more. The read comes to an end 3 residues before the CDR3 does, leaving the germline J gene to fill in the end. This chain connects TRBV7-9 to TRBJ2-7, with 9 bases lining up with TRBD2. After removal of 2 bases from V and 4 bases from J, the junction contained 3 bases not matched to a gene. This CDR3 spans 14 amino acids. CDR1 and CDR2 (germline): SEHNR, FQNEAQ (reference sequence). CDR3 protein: CASSLSGRMYEQYF. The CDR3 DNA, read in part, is TGTGCCAGCAGCTTAAGCGGGAGGATGTACGAG.

Incomplete CDR3 DNA: TGTGCCAGTAGTATAGCCCAGGATGAA. The encoded protein is CASSIAQDE. Given in full, the CDR3 is CASSIAQDEAFF. This chain uses TRBV19 with TRBJ1-1; D unclear. The read comes to an end 3 residues before the CDR3 does, leaving the germline J gene to fill in the end. V was clipped by 1 base and J by 7 bases, with 7 bases between them. The CDR3 extends over 12 amino acids. CDR1 and CDR2 (germline): LNHDA, SQIVND (reference sequence). Variable domain in full (rest from reference TRBV19 and TRBJ1-1): DGGITQSPKYLFRKEGQNVTLSCEQNLNHDAMYWYRQDPGQGLRLIYYSQIVNDFQKGDIAEGYSVSREKKESFPLTVTSAQKNPTAFYLCASSIAQDEAFFGQGTRLTVV.

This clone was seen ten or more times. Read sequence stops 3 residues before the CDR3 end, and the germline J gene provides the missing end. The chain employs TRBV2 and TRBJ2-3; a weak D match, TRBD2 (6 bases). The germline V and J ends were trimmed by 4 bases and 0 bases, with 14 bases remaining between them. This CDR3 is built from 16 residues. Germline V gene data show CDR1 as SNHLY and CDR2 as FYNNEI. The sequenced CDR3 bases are TGTGCCAGCAGTGGTGGGGGGTCCCCTAGCACAGATACG. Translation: CASSGGGSPSTDT. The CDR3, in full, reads CASSGGGSPSTDTQYF.

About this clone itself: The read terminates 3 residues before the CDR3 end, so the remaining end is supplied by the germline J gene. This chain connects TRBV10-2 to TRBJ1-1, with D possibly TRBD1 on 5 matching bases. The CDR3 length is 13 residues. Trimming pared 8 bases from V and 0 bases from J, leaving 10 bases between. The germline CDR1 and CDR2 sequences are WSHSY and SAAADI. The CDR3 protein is CASRDRVNTEAFF. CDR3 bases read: TGCGCCAGCCGCGACAGAGTGAACACTGAA.

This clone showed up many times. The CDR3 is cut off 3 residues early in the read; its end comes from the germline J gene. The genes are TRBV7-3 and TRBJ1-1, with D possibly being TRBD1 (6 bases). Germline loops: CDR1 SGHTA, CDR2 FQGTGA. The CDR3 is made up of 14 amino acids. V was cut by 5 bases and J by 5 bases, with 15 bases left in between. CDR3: CASSQSRGGTEAFF. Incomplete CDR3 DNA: TGTGCCAGCAGCCAAAGCAGGGGAGGAACTGAA.

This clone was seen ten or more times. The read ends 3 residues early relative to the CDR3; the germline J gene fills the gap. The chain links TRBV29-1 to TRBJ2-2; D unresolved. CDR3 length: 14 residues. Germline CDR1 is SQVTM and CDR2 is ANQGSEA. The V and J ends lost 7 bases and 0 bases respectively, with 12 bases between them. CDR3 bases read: TGCAGCGGCCAACAGTTCGCGAACACCGGGGAG. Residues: CSGQQFANTGE. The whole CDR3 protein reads CSGQQFANTGELFF.

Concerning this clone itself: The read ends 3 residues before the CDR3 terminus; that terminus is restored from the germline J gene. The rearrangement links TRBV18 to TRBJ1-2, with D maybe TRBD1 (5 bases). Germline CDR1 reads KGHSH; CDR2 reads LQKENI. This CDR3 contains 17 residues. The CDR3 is CASSPQGRDQAKNIYTF. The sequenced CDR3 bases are TGTGCCAGTTCCCCCCAGGGTCGGGATCAAGCCAAAAACATC.

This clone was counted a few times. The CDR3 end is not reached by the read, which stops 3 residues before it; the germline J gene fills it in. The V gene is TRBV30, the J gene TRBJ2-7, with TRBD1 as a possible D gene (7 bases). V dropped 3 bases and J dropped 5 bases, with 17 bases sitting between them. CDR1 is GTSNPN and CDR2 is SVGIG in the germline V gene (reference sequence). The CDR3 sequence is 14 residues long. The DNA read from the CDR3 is TGTGCCTGGAGCAGGGGGGATGAGGCCCACGAG. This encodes CAWSRGDEAHE. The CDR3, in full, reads CAWSRGDEAHEQYF.

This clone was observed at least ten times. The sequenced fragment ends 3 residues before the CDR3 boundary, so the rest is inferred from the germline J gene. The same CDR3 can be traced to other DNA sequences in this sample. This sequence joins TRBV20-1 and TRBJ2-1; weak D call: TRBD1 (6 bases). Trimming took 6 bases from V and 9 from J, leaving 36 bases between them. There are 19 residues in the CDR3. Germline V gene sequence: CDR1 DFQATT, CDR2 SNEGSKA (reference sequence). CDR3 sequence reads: CSAPPTQRGPRSPRGEQFF. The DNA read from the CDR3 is TGCAGTGCACCTCCAACCCAACGCGGCCCACGATCCCCCAGGGGTGAG.

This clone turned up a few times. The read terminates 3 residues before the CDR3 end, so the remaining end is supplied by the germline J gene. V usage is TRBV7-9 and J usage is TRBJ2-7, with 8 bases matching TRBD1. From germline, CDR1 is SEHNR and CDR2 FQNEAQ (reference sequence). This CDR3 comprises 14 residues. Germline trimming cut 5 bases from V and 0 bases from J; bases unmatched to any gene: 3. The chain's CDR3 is CASSPTGASYEQYF. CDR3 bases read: TGTGCCAGCAGCCCGACAGGGGCCTCCTACGAG.

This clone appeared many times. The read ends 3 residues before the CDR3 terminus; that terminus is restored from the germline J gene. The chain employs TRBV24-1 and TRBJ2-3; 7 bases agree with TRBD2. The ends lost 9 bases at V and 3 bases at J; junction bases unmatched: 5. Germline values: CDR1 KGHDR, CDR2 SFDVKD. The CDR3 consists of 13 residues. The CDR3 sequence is CATLAAGTDTQYF. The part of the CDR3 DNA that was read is TGTGCCACCCTAGCAGCGGGGACAGATACG.

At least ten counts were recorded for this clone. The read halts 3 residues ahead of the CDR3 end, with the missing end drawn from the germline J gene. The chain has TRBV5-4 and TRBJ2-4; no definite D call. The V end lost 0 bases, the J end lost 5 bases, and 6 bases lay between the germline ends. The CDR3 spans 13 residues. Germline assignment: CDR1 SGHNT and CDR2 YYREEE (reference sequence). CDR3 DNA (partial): TGTGCCAGCAGCTTGGAGCCCCAAAACATT. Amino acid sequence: CASSLEPQNI. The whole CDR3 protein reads CASSLEPQNIQYF. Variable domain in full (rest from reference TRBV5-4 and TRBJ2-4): ETGVTQSPTHLIKTRGQQVTLRCSSQSGHNTVSWYQQALGQGPQFIFQYYREEENGRGNFPPRFSGLQFPNYSSELNVNALELDDSALYLCASSLEPQNIQYFGAGTRLSVL.

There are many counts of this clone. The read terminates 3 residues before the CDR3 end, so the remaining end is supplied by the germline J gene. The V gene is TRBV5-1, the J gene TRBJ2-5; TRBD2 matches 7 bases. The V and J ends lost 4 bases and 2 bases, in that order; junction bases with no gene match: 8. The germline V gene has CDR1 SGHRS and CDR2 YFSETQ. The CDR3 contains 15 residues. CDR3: CASSLGRAVQETQYF. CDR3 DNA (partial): TGCGCCAGCAGCCTGGGGAGGGCAGTACAAGAGACC. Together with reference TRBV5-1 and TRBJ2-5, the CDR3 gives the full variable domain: KAGVTQTPRYLIKTRGQQVTLSCSPISGHRSVSWYQQTPGQGLQFLFEYFSETQRNKGNFPGRFSGRQFSNSRSEMNVSTLELGDSALYLCASSLGRAVQETQYFGPGTRLLVL.

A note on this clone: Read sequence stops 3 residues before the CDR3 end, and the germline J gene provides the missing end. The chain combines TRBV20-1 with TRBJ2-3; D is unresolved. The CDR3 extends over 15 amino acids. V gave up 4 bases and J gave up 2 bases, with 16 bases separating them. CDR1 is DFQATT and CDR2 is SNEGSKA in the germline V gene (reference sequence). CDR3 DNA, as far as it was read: TGCAGTGCTACAAGGTGGGCAGCCAACACAGATACG. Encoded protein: CSATRWAANTDT. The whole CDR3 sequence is CSATRWAANTDTQYF.

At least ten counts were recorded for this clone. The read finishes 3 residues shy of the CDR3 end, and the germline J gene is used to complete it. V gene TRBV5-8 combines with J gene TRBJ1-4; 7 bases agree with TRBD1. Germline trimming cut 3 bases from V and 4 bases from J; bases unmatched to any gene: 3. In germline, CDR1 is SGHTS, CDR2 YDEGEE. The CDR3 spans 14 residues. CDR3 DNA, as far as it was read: TGTGCCAGCAGCTACGGGACAGTTAATGAAAAA. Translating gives CASSYGTVNEK. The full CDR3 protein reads CASSYGTVNEKLFF. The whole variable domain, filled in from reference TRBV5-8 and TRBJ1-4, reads EAGVTQSPTHLIKTRGQQATLRCSPISGHTSVYWYQQALGLGLQFLLWYDEGEERNRGNFPPRFSGRQFPNYSSELNVNALELEDSALYLCASSYGTVNEKLFFGSGTQLSVL.

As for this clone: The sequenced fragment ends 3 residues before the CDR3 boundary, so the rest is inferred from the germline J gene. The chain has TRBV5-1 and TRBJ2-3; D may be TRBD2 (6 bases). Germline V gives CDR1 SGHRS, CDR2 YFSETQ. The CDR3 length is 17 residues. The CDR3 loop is CASSQPRDFLYQETQYF. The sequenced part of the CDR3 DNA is TGCGCCAGCAGCCAGCCCCGGGACTTTTTGTACCAAGAGACG.

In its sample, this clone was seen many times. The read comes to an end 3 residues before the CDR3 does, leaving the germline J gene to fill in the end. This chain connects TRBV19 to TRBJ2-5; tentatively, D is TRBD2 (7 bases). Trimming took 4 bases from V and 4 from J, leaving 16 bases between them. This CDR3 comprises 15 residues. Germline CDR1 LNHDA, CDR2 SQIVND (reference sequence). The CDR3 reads CASSTTGRGRETQYF. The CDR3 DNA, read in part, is TGTGCCAGTAGTACGACAGGACGCGGGAGAGAGACC.

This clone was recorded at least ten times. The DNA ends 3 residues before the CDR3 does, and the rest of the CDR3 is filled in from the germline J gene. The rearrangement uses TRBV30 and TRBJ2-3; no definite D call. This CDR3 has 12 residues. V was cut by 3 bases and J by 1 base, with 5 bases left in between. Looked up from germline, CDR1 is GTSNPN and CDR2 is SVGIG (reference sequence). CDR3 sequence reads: CAWRSRTDTQYF. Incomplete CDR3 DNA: TGTGCCTGGAGAAGCCGCACAGATACG.

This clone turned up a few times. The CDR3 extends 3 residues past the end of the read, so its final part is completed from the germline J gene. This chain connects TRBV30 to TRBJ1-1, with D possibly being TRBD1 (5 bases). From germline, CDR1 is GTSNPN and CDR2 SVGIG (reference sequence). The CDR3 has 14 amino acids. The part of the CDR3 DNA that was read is TGTGCCTGGAGTATAGCTGGGACTAGCGGGAAA. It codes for CAWSIAGTSGK. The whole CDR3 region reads CAWSIAGTSGKAFF.

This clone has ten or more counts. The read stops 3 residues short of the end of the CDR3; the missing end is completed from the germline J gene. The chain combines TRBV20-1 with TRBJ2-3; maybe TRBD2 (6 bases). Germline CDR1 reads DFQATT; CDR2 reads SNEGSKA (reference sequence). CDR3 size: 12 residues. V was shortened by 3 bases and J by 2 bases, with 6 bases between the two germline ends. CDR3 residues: CSARRDTDTQYF. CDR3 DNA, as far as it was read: TGCAGTGCTAGGCGGGACACAGATACG.

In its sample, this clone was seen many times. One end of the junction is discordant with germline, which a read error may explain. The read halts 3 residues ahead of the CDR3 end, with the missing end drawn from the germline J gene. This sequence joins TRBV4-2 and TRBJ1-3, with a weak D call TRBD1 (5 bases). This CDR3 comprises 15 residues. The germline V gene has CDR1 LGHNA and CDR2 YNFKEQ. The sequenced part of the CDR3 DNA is TGCGCCAGCAGCCAAGAATCGGACACACACTACACC. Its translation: CASSQESDTHYT. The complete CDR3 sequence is CASSQESDTHYTIYF.

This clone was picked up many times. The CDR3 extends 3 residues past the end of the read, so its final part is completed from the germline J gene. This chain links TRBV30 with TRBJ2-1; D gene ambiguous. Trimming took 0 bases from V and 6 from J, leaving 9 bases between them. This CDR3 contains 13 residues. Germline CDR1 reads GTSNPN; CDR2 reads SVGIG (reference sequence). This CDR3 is CAWSVRTANEQFF. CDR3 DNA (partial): TGTGCCTGGAGTGTACGTACAGCCAATGAG. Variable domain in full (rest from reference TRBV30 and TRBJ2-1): SQTIHQWPATLVQPVGSPLSLECTVEGTSNPNLYWYRQAAGRGLQLLFYSVGIGQISSEVPQNLSASRPQDRQFILSSKKLLLSDSGFYLCAWSVRTANEQFFGPGTRLTVL.

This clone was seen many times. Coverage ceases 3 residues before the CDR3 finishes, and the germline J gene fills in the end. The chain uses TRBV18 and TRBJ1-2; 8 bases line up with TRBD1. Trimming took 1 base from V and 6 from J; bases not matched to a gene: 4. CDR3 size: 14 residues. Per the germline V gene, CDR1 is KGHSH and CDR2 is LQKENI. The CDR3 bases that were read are TGTGCCAGCTCACCACGACAGGGGTCCGATGGC. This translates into CASSPRQGSDG. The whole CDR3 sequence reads CASSPRQGSDGYTF.

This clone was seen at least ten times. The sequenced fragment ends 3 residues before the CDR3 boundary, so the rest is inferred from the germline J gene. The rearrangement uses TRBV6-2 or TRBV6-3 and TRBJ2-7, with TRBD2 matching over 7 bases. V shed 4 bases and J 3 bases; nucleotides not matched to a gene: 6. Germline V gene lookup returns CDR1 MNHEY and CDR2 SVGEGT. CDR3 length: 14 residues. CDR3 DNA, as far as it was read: TGTGCCAGCAGTTCCCTGACTAGCAGCTACGAG. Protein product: CASSSLTSSYE. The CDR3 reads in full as CASSSLTSSYEQYF.

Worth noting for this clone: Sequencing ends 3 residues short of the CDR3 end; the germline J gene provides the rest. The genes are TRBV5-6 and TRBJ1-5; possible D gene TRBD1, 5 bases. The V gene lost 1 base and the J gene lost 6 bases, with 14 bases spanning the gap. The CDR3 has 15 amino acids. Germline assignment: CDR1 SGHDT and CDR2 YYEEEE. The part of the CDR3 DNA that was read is TGTGCCAGCAGCTTGTTTGGCAGGGTCTTTCAGCCC. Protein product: CASSLFGRVFQP. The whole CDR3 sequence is CASSLFGRVFQPQHF.